These 20 T cell receptor beta chains share one sample of origin, sequenced in a study of blood T cell repertoires in COVID-19 (dated by TCRdb to the early 2020s). Libraries were built with the immunoSEQ multiplex PCR assay. What TCRdb holds here is the immuneACCESS table cut down to in-frame rearrangements. Part of the clones is not present; checked against another copy, under half of the missing clones reflect an unresolved V gene, and the others are unexplained. The sample table shows roughly 200,000 clones, and about 81% are seen once. The ten largest account for approximately 12% of the sample. The sequenced sample was peripheral blood. The receptors stem from a woman of 80 years or more with COVID-19, enrolled during active disease.

This clone was seen only once. The chain combines TRBV3-1 (or the pseudogene TRBV3-2) with TRBJ1-1; D uncertain. The CDR3 is 13 amino acids. In germline, CDR1 is LGHDT, CDR2 YNNKEL (reference sequence). V was cut by 5 bases and J by 1 base, with 8 bases left in between. CDR3 sequence reads: CASSTTKNTEAFF. The DNA of the CDR3 is TGTGCCAGCAGCACCACAAAGAACACTGAAGCTTTCTTT.

The chain combines TRBV5-5 with TRBJ1-3, with 7 bases identical to TRBD1. V lost 2 bases and J lost 0; bases outside the gene matches: 5. Germline-derived CDR1 and CDR2 are SGHKS and YYEKEE (reference sequence). The CDR3 covers 16 residues. Written as DNA, the CDR3 is TGTGCCAGCAGCTTTACAGGGGTCCACTCTGGAAACACCATATATTTT. Its protein is CASSFTGVHSGNTIYF. The full variable domain, with the rest looked up from reference TRBV5-5 and TRBJ1-3, is DAGVTQSPTHLIKTRGQQVTLRCSPISGHKSVSWYQQVLGQGPQFIFQYYEKEERGRGNFPDRFSARQFPNYSSELNVNALLLGDSALYLCASSFTGVHSGNTIYFGEGSWLTVV.

This clone was seen once. The chain has TRBV5-1 and TRBJ2-7; possibly TRBD1 for D (6 bases). V lost 0 bases, J lost 4 bases, and 32 bases lay in between. CDR1 and CDR2 (germline): SGHRS, YFSETQ. This CDR3 contains 21 residues. The CDR3: CASSLGQLGARRVGDLYEQYF. The CDR3 coding sequence is TGCGCCAGCAGCTTGGGTCAATTGGGGGCGCGCCGGGTTGGTGATTTGTACGAGCAGTACTTC.

V usage is TRBV6-5 and J usage is TRBJ2-1; D remains unclear. With 2 bases removed from V and 6 bases from J, the gap between germline ends came to 14 bases. The CDR3 is made up of 15 amino acids. The germline gives CDR1 MNHEY, CDR2 SVGAGI. The CDR3 coding sequence is TGTGCCAGCAGTTACACGGAGCCTGGTAGCAATGAGCAGTTCTTC. It yields the protein CASSYTEPGSNEQFF.

This clone turned up a few times. This rearrangement joins TRBV2 to TRBJ2-2; 7 positions match TRBD2. V dropped 5 bases and J dropped 1; count of bases not matched to a gene: 4. The CDR3 covers 15 residues. Germline loops: CDR1 SNHLY, CDR2 FYNNEI. The CDR3 is CASSLSSGNTGELFF. The CDR3 DNA is TGTGCCAGCAGTCTGTCTAGCGGGAACACCGGGGAGCTGTTTTTT.

This clone was counted once. The gene calls are TRBV28 and TRBJ2-7; the D gene is possibly TRBD1 (6 bases). With 4 bases removed from V and 4 bases from J, the gap between germline ends came to 11 bases. Germline V gene sequence: CDR1 MDHEN, CDR2 SYDVKM. The CDR3 covers 13 residues. The CDR3 region is CASSSYRDYEQYF. DNA for the CDR3: TGTGCCAGCAGTTCATACAGGGATTACGAGCAGTACTTC. The variable domain in full, with the rest retrieved from reference TRBV28 and TRBJ2-7, is DVKVTQSSRYLVKRTGEKVFLECVQDMDHENMFWYRQDPGLGLRLIYFSYDVKMKEKGDIPEGYSVSREKKERFSLILESASTNQTSMYLCASSSYRDYEQYFGPGTRLTVT.

The rearrangement uses TRBV7-2 and TRBJ2-7; D remains unclear. Trimming took off 2 bases at V and 0 bases at J, with 8 bases between the two ends. The CDR3 sequence is 14 residues long. CDR1 and CDR2 (germline): SGHTA, FQGNSA. Written as DNA, the CDR3 is TGTGCCAGCAGCTTATTGGGCCACTCCTACGAGCAGTACTTC. Its translation: CASSLLGHSYEQYF.

V usage is TRBV5-8 and J usage is TRBJ2-1; possible D gene TRBD2, 5 bases. Germline-derived CDR1 and CDR2 are SGHTS and YDEGEE. Trimming stripped 4 bases from V and 12 bases from J, with 11 bases between. CDR3 size: 11 residues. CDR3 nucleotide sequence: TGTGCCAGCAGCAGCGTCGGGGTGCAGTTCTTC. It is translated as CASSSVGVQFF.

The genes are TRBV27 and TRBJ2-5, with a tentative D call TRBD1 (5 bases). The CDR3 contains 14 residues. Per germline, CDR1 MNHEY and CDR2 SMNVEV (reference sequence). The V gene lost 5 bases and the J gene lost 2 bases, with 12 bases spanning the gap. As DNA, the CDR3 is TGTGCCAGCAGTATTGACAGCATGCAAGAGACCCAGTACTTC. Its translation: CASSIDSMQETQYF.

The J gene is TRBJ2-5, the V gene TRBV15; TRBD2 agrees at 11 bases. The CDR3 consists of 17 residues. Germline assignment: CDR1 LNHNV and CDR2 YYDKDF (reference sequence). Trimming took 5 bases from V and 0 from J; bases not matched to a gene: 8. The CDR3 spells CATSSTKTSGDQETQYF. The DNA of the CDR3 is TGTGCCACCAGCTCCACTAAGACTAGCGGGGACCAAGAGACCCAGTACTTC.

V and J are TRBV7-7 and TRBJ1-1, with D perhaps TRBD1 (6 bases). The CDR3 is 13 residues long. Looked up from germline, CDR1 is SSHAT and CDR2 is FNYEAQ (reference sequence). Trimming pared 5 bases from V and 0 bases from J, leaving 7 bases between. The CDR3 bases are TGTGCCAGCAGCCGGACAGTGAACACTGAAGCTTTCTTT. This encodes CASSRTVNTEAFF.

This chain links TRBV4-3 with TRBJ1-2; D perhaps matches TRBD1 (6 bases). The CDR3 covers 17 residues. Trimming left V 0 bases short and J 4 bases short, with 18 bases between. Looked up from germline, CDR1 is LGHNA and CDR2 is YSLEER. The CDR3: CASSQDWEGGRLYGYTF. The CDR3 DNA reads as TGCGCCAGCAGCCAAGATTGGGAGGGGGGGCGCCTCTATGGCTACACCTTC.

Notes on this clone: A read error may produce the germline difference seen at one junction end. At the DNA level, this CDR3 is encoded by other sequences in the same sample as well. The V and J genes are TRBV23-1 and TRBJ1-2, with TRBD1 identical over 7 bases. TRBV23-1 is given ORF status, its function remaining uncertain. This CDR3 contains 16 residues. This CDR3 is CARTGIRTNPNYGYTF. The CDR3 region has the DNA TGCGCCAGGACAGGGATTCGGACAAACCCTAACTATGGTTACACCTTC.

As concerns this clone: Its ends do not fully match the called genes, so a read error is possible. The chain is built from TRBV29-1 and TRBJ2-7, with 8 positions matching TRBD1. This CDR3 spans 12 amino acids. CDR1 SQVTM and CDR2 ANQGSEA come from the germline V gene. DNA of the CDR3: TGCAGCGTTGAGGTTGTGGGGACAGGAGTCGACTTC. It is translated as CSVEVVGTGVDF.

The genes are TRBV15 and TRBJ2-3, with a tentative D call TRBD1 (6 bases). The length of the CDR3 is 19 residues. Trimming stripped 0 bases from V and 1 base from J, with 20 bases between. CDR1 and CDR2 (germline): LNHNV, YYDKDF (reference sequence). CDR3 sequence (DNA): TGTGCCACCAGCAGAGATGGGGCCCTAACAGGGATCCGCACAGATACGCAGTATTTT. It is translated as CATSRDGALTGIRTDTQYF.

V usage is TRBV7-2 and J usage is TRBJ2-7; 10 positions agree with TRBD1. The CDR3 consists of 15 residues. Germline CDR1 SGHTA, CDR2 FQGNSA. With 5 bases clipped from V and 2 bases from J, the junction kept 6 bases outside the gene matches. This CDR3 is CASSPDGTGAYEQYF. The CDR3 DNA reads as TGTGCCAGCAGCCCCGACGGGACAGGGGCCTACGAGCAGTACTTC.

The J gene is TRBJ2-7, the V gene TRBV5-1; maybe TRBD1 (5 bases). The CDR3 has 13 residues. V was trimmed by 4 bases and J by 1 base, leaving 9 bases between them. Germline assignment: CDR1 SGHRS and CDR2 YFSETQ. CDR3 region: CASSQGSSYEQYF. CDR3 coding DNA: TGCGCCAGCAGCCAGGGCTCATCCTACGAGCAGTACTTC.

The CDR3: CASSHPGQTNEQFF. The CDR3, as DNA: TGTGCCAGCAGCCATCCGGGACAGACCAATGAGCAGTTCTTC. The V and J genes are TRBV3-1 (or the pseudogene TRBV3-2) and TRBJ2-1; 7 positions agree with TRBD1. Germline CDR1 reads LGHDT; CDR2 reads YNNKEL (reference sequence). CDR3 size: 14 residues. The V segment lost 3 bases and the J segment 6 bases; nucleotides outside the gene matches: 5.

V and J are TRBV15 and TRBJ2-7, with 8 bases lining up with TRBD1. This CDR3 has 14 amino acids. The ends lost 0 bases at V and 6 bases at J; junction bases unmatched: 4. Germline-derived CDR1 and CDR2 are LNHNV and YYDKDF (reference sequence). The CDR3 coding sequence is TGTGCCACCAGCAGAGAAGGGACAGGCGCCGAGCAGTACTTC. Translating it yields CATSREGTGAEQYF. Filled out from reference TRBV15 and TRBJ2-7, the complete variable domain reads DAMVIQNPRYQVTQFGKPVTLSCSQTLNHNVMYWYQQKSSQAPKLLFHYYDKDFNNEADTPDNFQSRRPNTSFCFLDIRSPGLGDTAMYLCATSREGTGAEQYFGPGTRLTVT.

The genes are TRBV7-2 and TRBJ2-2, with a possible D match to TRBD2 (6 bases). The V end was cut by 3 bases, the J end by 7 bases, with 12 bases between. CDR1 and CDR2 (germline): SGHTA, FQGNSA. The CDR3 consists of 14 residues. The CDR3 protein is CASSLRLVGGELFF. CDR3 bases: TGTGCCAGCAGCTTGCGACTAGTGGGCGGGGAGCTGTTTTTT.